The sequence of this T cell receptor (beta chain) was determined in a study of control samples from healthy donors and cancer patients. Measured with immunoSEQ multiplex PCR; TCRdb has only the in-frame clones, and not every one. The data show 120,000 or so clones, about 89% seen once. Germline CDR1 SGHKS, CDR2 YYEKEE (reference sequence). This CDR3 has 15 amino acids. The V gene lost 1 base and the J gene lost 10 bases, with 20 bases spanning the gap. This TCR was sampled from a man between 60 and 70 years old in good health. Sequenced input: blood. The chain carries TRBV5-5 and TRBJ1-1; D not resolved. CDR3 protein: CASSLYPGPSVVAFF. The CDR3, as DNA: TGTGCCAGCAGCTTGTATCCCGGTCCCTCGGTTGTAGCTTTCTTT.